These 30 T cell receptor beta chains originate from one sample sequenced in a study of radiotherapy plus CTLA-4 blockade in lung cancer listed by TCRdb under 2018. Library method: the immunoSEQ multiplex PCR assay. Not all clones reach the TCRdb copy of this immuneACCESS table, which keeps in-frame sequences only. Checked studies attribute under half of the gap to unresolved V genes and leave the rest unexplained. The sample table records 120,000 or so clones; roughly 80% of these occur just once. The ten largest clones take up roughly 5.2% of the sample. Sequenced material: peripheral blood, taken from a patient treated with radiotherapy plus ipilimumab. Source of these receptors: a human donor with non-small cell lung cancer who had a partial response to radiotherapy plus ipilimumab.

The CDR3: CASSAGQTYEQYV. CDR3 bases: TGTGCCAGCAGCGCGGGACAGACCTACGAGCAGTACGTC. The rearrangement joins TRBV5-5 to TRBJ2-7; TRBD1 might be the D (7 bases). Trimming cost V 4 bases and J 2 bases, with 10 bases left between them. This CDR3 has 13 residues. Germline-derived CDR1 and CDR2 are SGHKS and YYEKEE (reference sequence).

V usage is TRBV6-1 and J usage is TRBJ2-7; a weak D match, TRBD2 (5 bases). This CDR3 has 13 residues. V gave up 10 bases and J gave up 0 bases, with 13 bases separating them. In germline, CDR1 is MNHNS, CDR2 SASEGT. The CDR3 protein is CATRSGSSYEQYV. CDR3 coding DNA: TGTGCCACCAGATCGGGGAGCTCCTACGAGCAGTACGTC.

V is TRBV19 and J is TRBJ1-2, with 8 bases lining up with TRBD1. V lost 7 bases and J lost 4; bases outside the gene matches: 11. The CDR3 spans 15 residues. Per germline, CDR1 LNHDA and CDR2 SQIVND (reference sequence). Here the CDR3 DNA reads TGTGCCAGTACGGACAGGGCCTCGATGCGCTATGGCTACACCTTC. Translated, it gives CASTDRASMRYGYTF.

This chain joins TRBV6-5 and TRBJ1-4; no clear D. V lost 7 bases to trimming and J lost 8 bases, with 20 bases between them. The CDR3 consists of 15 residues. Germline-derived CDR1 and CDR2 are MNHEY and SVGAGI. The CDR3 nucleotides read TGTGCCAGCACCCCCGGTGTCGGGTTCGGAGAAAAACTGTTTTTT. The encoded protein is CASTPGVGFGEKLFF.

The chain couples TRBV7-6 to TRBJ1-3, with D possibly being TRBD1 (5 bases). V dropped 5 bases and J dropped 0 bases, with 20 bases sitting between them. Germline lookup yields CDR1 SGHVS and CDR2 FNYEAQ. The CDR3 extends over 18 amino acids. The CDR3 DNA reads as TGTGCCAGCAGCCCCAACTCCCCGTGGCAGGGCTCTGGAAACACCATATATTTT. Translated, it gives CASSPNSPWQGSGNTIYF.

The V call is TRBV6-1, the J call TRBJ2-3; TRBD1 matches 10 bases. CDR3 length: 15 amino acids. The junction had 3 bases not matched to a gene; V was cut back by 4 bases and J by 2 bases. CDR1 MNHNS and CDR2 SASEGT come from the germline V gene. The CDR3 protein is CASSATGGYTDTQYF. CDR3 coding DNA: TGTGCCAGCAGTGCGACAGGGGGCTACACAGATACGCAGTATTTT.

The CDR3 reads CASRTVMNTEAFF. The CDR3 DNA follows: TGTGCCAGCAGAACAGTAATGAACACTGAAGCTTTCTTT. The chain combines TRBV27 with TRBJ1-1; D remains unclear. CDR1 is MNHEY and CDR2 is SMNVEV in the germline V gene (reference sequence). This CDR3 has 13 residues. The V end lost 6 bases, the J end lost 0 bases, and 8 bases lay between the germline ends.

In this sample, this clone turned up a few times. DNA for the CDR3: TGTGCCAGCAGTTATGCTAGCGGAGGGAGCTCCTACGAGCAGTACTTC. Its protein is CASSYASGGSSYEQYF. V and J are TRBV6-5 and TRBJ2-7; 7 nucleotides agree with TRBD2. Trimming cost V 3 bases and J 0 bases; bases outside gene matches: 8. Germline V lookup: CDR1 MNHEY, CDR2 SVGAGI. CDR3 length: 16 residues.

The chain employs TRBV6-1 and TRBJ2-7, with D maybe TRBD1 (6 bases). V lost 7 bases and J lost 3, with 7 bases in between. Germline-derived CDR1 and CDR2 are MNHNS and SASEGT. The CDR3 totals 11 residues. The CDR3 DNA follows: TGTGCCAGCACAGGGGTCTACGAGCAGTACGTC. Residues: CASTGVYEQYV.

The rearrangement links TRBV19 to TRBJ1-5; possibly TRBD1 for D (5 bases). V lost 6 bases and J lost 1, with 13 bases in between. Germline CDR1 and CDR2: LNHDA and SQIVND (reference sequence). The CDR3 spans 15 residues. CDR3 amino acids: CASSEMGGSNQPQHF. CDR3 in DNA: TGTGCCAGTAGCGAAATGGGGGGGAGCAATCAGCCCCAGCATTTT.

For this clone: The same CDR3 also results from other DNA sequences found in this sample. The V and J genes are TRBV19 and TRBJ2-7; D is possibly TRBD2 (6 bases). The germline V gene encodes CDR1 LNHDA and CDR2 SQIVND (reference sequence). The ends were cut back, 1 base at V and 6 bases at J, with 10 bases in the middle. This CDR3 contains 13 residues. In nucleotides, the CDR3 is TGTGCCAGTAGTATAGTGGAGGGTGGCGAGCAGTACGTC. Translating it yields CASSIVEGGEQYV.

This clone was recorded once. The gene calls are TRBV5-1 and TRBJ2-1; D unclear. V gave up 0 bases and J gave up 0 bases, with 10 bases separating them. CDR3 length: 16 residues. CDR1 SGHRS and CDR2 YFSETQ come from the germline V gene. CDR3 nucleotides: TGCGCCAGCAGCTTGGGACAAATCAGCTCCTACAATGAGCAGTTCTTC. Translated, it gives CASSLGQISSYNEQFF. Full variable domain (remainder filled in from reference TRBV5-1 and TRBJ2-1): KAGVTQTPRYLIKTRGQQVTLSCSPISGHRSVSWYQQTPGQGLQFLFEYFSETQRNKGNFPGRFSGRQFSNSRSEMNVSTLELGDSALYLCASSLGQISSYNEQFFGPGTRLTVL.

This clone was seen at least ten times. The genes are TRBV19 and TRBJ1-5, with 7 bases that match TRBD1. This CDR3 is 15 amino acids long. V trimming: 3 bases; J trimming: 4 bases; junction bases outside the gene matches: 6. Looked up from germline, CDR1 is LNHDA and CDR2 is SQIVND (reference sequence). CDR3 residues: CASSIDRALNQPQHF. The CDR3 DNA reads TGTGCCAGTAGTATTGACAGGGCTTTGAATCAGCCCCAGCATTTT. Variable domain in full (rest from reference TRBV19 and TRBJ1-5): DGGITQSPKYLFRKEGQNVTLSCEQNLNHDAMYWYRQDPGQGLRLIYYSQIVNDFQKGDIAEGYSVSREKKESFPLTVTSAQKNPTAFYLCASSIDRALNQPQHFGDGTRLSIL.

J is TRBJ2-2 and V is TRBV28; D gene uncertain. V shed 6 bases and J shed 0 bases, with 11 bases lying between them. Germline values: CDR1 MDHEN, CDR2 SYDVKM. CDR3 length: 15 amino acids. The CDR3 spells CASRSMESNTGELFF. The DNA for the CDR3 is TGTGCCAGCAGGTCCATGGAGTCGAACACCGGGGAGCTGTTTTTT.

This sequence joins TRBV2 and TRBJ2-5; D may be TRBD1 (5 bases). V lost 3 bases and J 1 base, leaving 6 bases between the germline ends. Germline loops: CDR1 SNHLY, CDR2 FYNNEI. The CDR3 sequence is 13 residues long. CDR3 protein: CASSDDSQETQYF. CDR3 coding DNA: TGTGCCAGCAGTGACGACAGCCAAGAGACCCAGTACTTC.

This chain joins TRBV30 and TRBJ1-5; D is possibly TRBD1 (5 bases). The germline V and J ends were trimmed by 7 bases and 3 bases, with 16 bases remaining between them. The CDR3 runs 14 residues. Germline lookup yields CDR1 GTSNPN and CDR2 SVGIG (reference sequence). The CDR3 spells CALTQGDFNQPQHF. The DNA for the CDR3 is TGTGCCTTAACCCAAGGGGATTTCAATCAGCCCCAGCATTTT.

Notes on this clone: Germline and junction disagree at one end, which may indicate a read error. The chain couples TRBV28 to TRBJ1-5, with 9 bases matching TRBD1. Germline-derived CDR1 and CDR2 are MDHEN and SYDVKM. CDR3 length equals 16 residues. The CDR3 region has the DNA TGTGCCAGCAGTCGCAATTCCGGGACAGGGAATCAGCTCCAGCATTTT. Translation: CASSRNSGTGNQLQHF.

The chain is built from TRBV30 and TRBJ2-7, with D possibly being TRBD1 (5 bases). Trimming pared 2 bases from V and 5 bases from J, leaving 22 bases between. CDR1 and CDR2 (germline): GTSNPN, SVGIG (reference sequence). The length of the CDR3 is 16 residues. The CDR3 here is CAWSFPDSGMRDEQYV. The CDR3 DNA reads TGTGCCTGGAGTTTTCCAGATTCAGGGATGAGAGACGAGCAGTACGTC.

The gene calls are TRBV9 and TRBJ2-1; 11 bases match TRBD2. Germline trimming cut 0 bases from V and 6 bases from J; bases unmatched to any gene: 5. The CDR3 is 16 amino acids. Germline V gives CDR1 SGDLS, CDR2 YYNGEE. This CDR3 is CASSVELAGARNEQFF. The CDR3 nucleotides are TGTGCCAGCAGCGTAGAACTAGCGGGAGCCCGCAATGAGCAGTTCTTC.

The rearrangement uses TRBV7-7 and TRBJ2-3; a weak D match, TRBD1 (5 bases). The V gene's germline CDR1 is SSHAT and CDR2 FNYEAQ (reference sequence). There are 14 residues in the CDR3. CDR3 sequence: CAIGGAFRTDTQYF. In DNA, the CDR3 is TGTGCTATTGGTGGGGCCTTTCGCACAGATACGCAGTATTTT.

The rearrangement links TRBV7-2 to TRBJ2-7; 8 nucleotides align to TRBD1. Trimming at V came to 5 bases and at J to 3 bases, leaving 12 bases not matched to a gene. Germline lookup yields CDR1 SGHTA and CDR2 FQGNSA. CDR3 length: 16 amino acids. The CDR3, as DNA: TGTGCCAGCAGCGAAGGCATTACAGGGGGTTTCTACGAGCAGTACTTC. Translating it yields CASSEGITGGFYEQYF.

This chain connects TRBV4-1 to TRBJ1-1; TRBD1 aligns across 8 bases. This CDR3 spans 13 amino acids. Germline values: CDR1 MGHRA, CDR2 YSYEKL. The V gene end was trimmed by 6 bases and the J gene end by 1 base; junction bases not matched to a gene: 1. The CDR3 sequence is CASRGQENTEAFF. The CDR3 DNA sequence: TGCGCCAGCAGGGGACAGGAGAACACTGAAGCTTTCTTT.

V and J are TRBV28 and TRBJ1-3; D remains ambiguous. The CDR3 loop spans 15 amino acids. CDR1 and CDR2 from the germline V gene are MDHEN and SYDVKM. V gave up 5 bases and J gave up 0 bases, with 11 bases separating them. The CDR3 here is CASSTRRVSGNTIYF. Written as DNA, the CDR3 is TGTGCCAGCAGTACTCGCCGCGTCTCTGGAAACACCATATATTTT.

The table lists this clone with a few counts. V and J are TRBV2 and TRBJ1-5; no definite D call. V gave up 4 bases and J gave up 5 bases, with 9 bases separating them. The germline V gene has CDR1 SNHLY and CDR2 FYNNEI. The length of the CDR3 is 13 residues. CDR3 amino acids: CASSAEGYQPQHF. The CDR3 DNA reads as TGTGCCAGCAGTGCTGAGGGTTATCAGCCCCAGCATTTT.

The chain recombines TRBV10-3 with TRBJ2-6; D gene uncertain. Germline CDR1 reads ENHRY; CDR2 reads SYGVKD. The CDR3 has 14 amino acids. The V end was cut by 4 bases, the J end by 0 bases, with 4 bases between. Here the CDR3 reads CAISGNSGANVLTF. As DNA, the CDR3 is TGTGCCATCAGTGGTAACTCTGGGGCCAACGTCCTGACTTTC.

Here the CDR3 reads CSGGLADNEQFF. CDR3 nucleotide sequence: TGCAGCGGAGGACTAGCAGACAATGAGCAGTTCTTC. The V gene is TRBV29-1, the J gene TRBJ2-1, with 8 positions matching TRBD2. In germline, CDR1 is SQVTM, CDR2 ANQGSEA. The length of the CDR3 is 12 residues. V lost 7 bases to trimming and J lost 5 bases; unmatched junction nucleotides: 4.

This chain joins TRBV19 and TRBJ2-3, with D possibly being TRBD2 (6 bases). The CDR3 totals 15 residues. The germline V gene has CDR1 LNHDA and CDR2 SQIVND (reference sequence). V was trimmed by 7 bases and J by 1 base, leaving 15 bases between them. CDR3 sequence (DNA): TGTGCCAGTACCCAAGGCGGGGTGGGCACAGATACGCAGTATTTT. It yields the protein CASTQGGVGTDTQYF.

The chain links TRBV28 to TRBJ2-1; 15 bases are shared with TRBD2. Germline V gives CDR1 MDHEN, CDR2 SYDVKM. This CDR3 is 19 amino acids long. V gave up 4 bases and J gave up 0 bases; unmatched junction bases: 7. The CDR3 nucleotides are TGTGCCAGCAGTTCTCCCGGACTAGCGGGAGGGAGCTCCTACAATGAGCAGTTCTTC. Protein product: CASSSPGLAGGSSYNEQFF.

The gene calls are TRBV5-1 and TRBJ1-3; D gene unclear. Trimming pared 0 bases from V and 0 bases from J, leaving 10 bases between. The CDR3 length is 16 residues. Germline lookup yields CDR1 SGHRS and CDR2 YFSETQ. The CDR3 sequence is CASSLDLASSGNTIYF. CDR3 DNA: TGCGCCAGCAGCTTGGATTTGGCTAGCTCTGGAAACACCATATATTTT.

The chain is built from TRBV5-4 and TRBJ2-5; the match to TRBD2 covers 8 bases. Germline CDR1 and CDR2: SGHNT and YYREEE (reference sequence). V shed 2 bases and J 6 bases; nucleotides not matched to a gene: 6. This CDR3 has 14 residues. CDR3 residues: CASSFERELKTQYF. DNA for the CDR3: TGTGCCAGCAGCTTCGAGCGGGAGCTAAAGACCCAGTACTTC. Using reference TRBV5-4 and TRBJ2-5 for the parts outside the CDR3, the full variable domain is ETGVTQSPTHLIKTRGQQVTLRCSSQSGHNTVSWYQQALGQGPQFIFQYYREEENGRGNFPPRFSGLQFPNYSSELNVNALELDDSALYLCASSFERELKTQYFGPGTRLLVL.